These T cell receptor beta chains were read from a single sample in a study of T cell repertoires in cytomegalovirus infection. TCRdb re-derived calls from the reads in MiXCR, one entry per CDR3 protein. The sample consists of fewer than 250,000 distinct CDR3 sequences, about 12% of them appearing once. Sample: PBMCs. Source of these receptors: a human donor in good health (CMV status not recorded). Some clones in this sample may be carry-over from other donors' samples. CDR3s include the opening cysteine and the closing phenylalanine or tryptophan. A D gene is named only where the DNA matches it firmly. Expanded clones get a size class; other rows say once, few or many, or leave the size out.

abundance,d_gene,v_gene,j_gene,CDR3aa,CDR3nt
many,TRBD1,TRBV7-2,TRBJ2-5,CASSYRGQGQETQYF,TGTGCCAGCAGCTACAGGGGGCAGGGCCAAGAGACCCAGTACTTC
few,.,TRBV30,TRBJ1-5,CAWSTGPNQPQHF,TGTGCCTGGAGTACAGGGCCCAATCAGCCCCAGCATTTT
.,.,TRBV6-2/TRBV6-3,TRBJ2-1,CASSYIGGANEQFF,TGTGCCAGCAGTTACATAGGGGGGGCCAATGAGCAGTTCTTC
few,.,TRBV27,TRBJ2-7,CASSLSSGDSRSLDEQYF,TGTGCCAGCAGTTTATCGTCGGGGGACAGTAGATCCTTGGACGAGCAGTACTTC
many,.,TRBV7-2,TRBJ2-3,CASSPGVTLRTDTQYF,TGTGCCAGCAGCCCCGGGGTCACCTTACGCACAGATACGCAGTATTTT
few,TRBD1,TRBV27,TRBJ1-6,CASSPGTGYSPLHF,TGTGCCAGCAGTCCCGGGACAGGGTATTCACCCCTCCACTTT
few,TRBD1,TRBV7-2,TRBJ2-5,CASSLDRGREETQYF,TGTGCCAGCAGCCTGGACAGGGGGCGCGAAGAGACCCAGTACTTC
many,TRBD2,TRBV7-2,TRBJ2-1,CASSLAGGPFNEQFF,TGTGCCAGCAGCTTGGCGGGAGGGCCATTCAATGAGCAGTTCTTC
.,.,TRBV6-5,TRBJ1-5,CASSYTHDSNQPQHF,TGTGCCAGCAGTTACACCCACGATAGCAATCAGCCCCAGCATTTT
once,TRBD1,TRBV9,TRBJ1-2,CASSVDPGTGKIERGYTF,TGTGCCAGCAGCGTAGATCCCGGGACAGGCAAAATCGAGAGGGGCTACACCTTC
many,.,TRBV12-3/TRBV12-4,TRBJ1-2,CASRPMTLRGYTF,TGTGCCAGCAGACCGATGACCCTGAGGGGCTACACCTTC
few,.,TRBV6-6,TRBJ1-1,CASSRRSMNTEAFF,TGTGCCAGCAGTCGCAGGAGCATGAACACTGAAGCTTTCTTT
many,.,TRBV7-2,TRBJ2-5,CASSPRRETQYF,TGTGCCAGCAGCCCGCGCCGGGAGACCCAGTACTTC
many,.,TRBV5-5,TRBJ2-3,CASSLDGASDTQYF,TGTGCCAGCAGCTTGGACGGGGCTTCAGATACGCAGTATTTT
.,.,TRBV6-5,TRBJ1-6,CASRDSGSYNSPLHF,TGTGCCAGCAGGGACTCTGGGTCTTATAATTCACCCCTCCACTTT
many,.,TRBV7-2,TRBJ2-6,CASSLGAAGANVLTF,TGTGCCAGCAGCTTAGGAGCGGCCGGGGCCAACGTCCTGACTTTC
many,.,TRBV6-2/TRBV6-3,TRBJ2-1,CASSYSNIGNEQFF,TGTGCCAGCAGTTACTCGAATATCGGAAATGAGCAGTTCTTC
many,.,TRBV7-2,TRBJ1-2,CASSSAGPGSHGYTF,TGTGCCAGCAGCTCCGCAGGGCCAGGCAGCCATGGCTACACCTTC
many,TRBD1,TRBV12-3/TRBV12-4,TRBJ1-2,CASSYPGTGVYYGYTF,TGTGCCAGCAGTTACCCTGGGACAGGGGTATACTATGGCTACACCTTC
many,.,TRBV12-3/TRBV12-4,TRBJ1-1,CASSSSTGLNTEAFF,TGTGCCAGCAGTTCATCGACAGGCTTGAACACTGAAGCTTTCTTT
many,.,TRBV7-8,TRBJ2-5,CASSLGSWDGEETQYF,TGTGCCAGCAGCTTGGGGTCTTGGGACGGAGAAGAGACCCAGTACTTC
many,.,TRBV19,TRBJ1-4,CASSPGRGTNEKLFF,TGTGCCAGTAGTCCCGGACGGGGAACTAATGAAAAACTGTTTTTT
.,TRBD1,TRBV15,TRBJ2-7,CATSRAGQGREQYF,TGTGCCACCAGCAGGGCCGGACAGGGCAGAGAGCAGTACTTC
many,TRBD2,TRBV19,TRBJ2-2,CASSTTATSGGTGELFF,TGTGCCAGTAGTACCACGGCGACTAGCGGGGGCACCGGGGAGCTGTTTTTT
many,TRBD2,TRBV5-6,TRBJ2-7,CASSSTRGLAKYEQYF,TGTGCCAGCAGCTCGACCAGGGGACTAGCGAAGTACGAGCAGTACTTC